This TCR beta chain was identified in a study of graft-versus-host responses after intestinal transplantation (dated by TCRdb to about 2021). Looking at the study overall: The transplants that recipients got were multivisceral, liver-intestinal, or isolated intestinal. Alloreactive clones were identified by sequencing pre-transplant mixed lymphocyte reaction products and comparing them with unstimulated pre-transplant donor and recipient T cells. Every recipient was given anti-thymocyte globulin induction, then maintenance tacrolimus and steroids for approximately 3 years. Graft-versus-host and host-versus-graft alloreactive T cell clones were tracked in the graft, circulation and bone marrow after intestinal transplantation using bulk TCR-beta CDR3 sequencing. The cohort enrolled approximately 24 intestinal transplant recipients, one of whom was a retransplant, and 3 patients without pretransplant specimens were excluded. A peak of at least 4% donor T cells among recipient peripheral blood mononuclear cells was the definition used for donor T cell macrochimerism. Instead of going to the commercial service, samples from three later patients were sequenced in-house on an Illumina MiSeq and processed with MiXCR. General study outcomes and caveats: Early after transplant, peak levels of circulating GvH clones were found to be associated with declines in HvG clones. GvH clones were detected in recipient bone marrow, and some appeared earlier in ileal mucosa or blood, consistent with an intestinal mucosal origin. The conclusions were limited by the relatively low number and heterogeneity of the intestinal transplant patients. High GvH to HvG T cell clonal ratios were observed in the allografts of patients with donor T cell macrochimerism.

The library was made by the immunoSEQ multiplex PCR assay. Adaptive Biotechnologies carried out high-throughput TCR-beta CDR3 sequencing of genomic DNA for most patients. On the study's bioinformatics: TCR sequencing data for over 15 patients were retrieved from Adaptive's ImmunoSEQ software; a few other patients were processed with MiXCR and VDJtools. CDR3 nucleotide sequences shared by donor and recipient were removed because the origin of these sequences could not be assigned. To count as alloreactive, a clone needed at least 2-fold expansion over unstimulated cells and a minimum CFSE-low frequency of 0.002% (template counts) or 0.001% (read counts). Mappable clones were those detected in sequenced pre-transplant spleen, lymph node, or MLR CFSE-low populations of the donor or recipient. The cumulative frequency of alloreactive clones was calculated as a percentage of all sequences, weighted by copy number. As stored in TCRdb, this immuneACCESS dataset retains in-frame rearrangements with V and J assigned. A fraction of the clones does not appear; measured against another copy, unresolved V genes explain less than half of the discrepancy, and the remainder lacks a known reason. V and J calls and clone size follow that table, whereas D and trimming were derived from the DNA. The sample table shows approximately 16,000 clones, and roughly 70% are seen once. The top ten constitute 20% to 30% of the sample.

Comments on this clone: Its target antigen remains unknown. Within one base of it there is no much larger clone, and no base qualities were kept.

V loses 5 bases, J loses 6 bases, and the germline ends lie 14 bases apart. The germline V gene (reference sequence) provides CDR1 LNHNV and CDR2 YYDKDF. The CDR3 runs 13 amino acids, cysteine and phenylalanine included. Only the CDR3 DNA stays, 39 bases, in frame from base 1. Dithiothreitol, EDTA incubations and collagenase D digestion were used to isolate intraepithelial and lamina propria lymphocytes from graft specimens. Bulk TCR-beta sequencing was performed on serial intestinal graft biopsy specimens collected as late as 600 days after transplant. The sequence joins TRBV15 to TRBJ2-7, and possibly TRBD1, on 5 matching bases. The input for sequencing was ileum tissue, taken around 770 days after intestinal transplantation. This receptor was obtained from a human patient who received an intestinal transplant, so some T cells may come from the graft donor. For the CDR3, the sequence is CATSRQGSGEQYF. The nucleotide sequence reads TGTGCCACCAGCCGGCAGGGATCTGGCGAGCAGTACTTC.